This TCR beta chain was recovered during a study of blood T cell repertoires in COVID-19 (dated by TCRdb to about 2020). Regarding the study in general: Samples covering the acute and convalescent phases of COVID-19 were provided by collaborators in the United States, Italy and Spain. The prospective study material was composed of cDNA or gDNA derived from T cells, B-cell-depleted T cells, or PBMCs. The dataset comprised deeply sampled blood TCRbeta repertoires from subjects exposed to, actively infected with, or recovered from COVID-19. A freely available public database, intended as a resource for researchers studying the immune response to SARS-CoV-2, is where the repertoires were released. The samples were drawn from the first 160 participants of the ongoing ImmuneRACE study and from 1,254 subjects provided by 6 global collaborators. The sample metadata nearly always contained a de-identified subject ID, COVID-19 status, age in years and sex. HLA class I and class II types, where available, came from metadata supplied by the sample provider rather than from assay-based typing. Results the study describes overall, beyond this receptor: The amount of clinical and demographic metadata varied by source and participant and was provided uncurated.

TCRbeta CDR3 regions were amplified from genomic DNA using the immunoSEQ Assay, a bias-controlled multiplex PCR. On the authors' methods: Nucleated cell counts per sample were estimated from amplification of reference gene primers within the assay. To quantify the absolute abundance of each unique TCRbeta CDR3 rearrangement, sequence reads were collapsed and filtered. For each sample, productive Simpson clonality was calculated as the square root of Simpson's diversity index over productive rearrangements. Imported from immuneACCESS, the table was reduced by TCRdb to in-frame sequences with V and J called. These copies leave out some clones; in studies compared against another copy, an unresolved V gene accounts for under half, and the cause of the remainder is not known. V, J and clone size derive from that table, while D and trimming were established from the DNA sequence. The table for this sample lists a few hundred thousand clones; over 75% of them were counted only once. The ten largest clones take up roughly 7.3% of the sample.

V is pruned by 7 bases and J by 3 bases, leaving 12 bases of the junction without a gene match. The germline V gene specifies SGHDN as CDR1 and FVKESK as CDR2. CDR3 length: 15 amino acids, cysteine to phenylalanine. Only CDR3 DNA is held: 45 bases, read in frame from base 1. On this clone: Its binding antigen is unknown. No much larger clone is present one base from it, and per-base qualities are unavailable.

In Seattle, one collaborating source enrolled patients while the infection was active and tracked those patients longitudinally over the course of disease. Collaborating institutions collected whole blood in K2EDTA tubes following their own protocols. For TCRbeta analysis, collaborators shipped samples in one of three forms: frozen whole blood, isolated PBMCs, or DNA extracted from either of those sample types. The V and J segments used are TRBV14 and TRBJ2-7, with 7 bases in between that match TRBD1. The receptor was isolated from a woman in her twenties or thirties with COVID-19, enrolled during active disease. The sample comprised peripheral blood. The DNA is as follows: TGTGCCAGCATCTACTCGGGACAGAACAGCTACGAGCAGTACTTC. This gives the protein CASIYSGQNSYEQYF.